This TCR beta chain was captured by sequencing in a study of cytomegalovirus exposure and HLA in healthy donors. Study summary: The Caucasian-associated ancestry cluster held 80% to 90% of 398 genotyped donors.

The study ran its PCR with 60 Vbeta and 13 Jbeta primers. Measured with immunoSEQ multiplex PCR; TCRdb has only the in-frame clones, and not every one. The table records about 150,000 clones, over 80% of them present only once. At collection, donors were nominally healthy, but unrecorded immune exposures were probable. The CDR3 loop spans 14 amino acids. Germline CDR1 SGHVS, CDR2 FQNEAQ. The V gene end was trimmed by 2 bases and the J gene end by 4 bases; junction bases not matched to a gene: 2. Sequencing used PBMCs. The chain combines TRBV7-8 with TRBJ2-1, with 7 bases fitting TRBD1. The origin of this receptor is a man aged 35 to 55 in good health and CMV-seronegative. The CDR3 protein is CASSLSGQYNEQFF. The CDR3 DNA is TGTGCCAGCAGCTTATCGGGACAGTACAATGAGCAGTTCTTC.